This TCR beta chain was observed in a study of beta chain features in type 1 diabetes. Turning to the study itself: The study examined around 98,000,000 sorted cells across all samples. General observations from the study: At VDJ recombination sites, type 1 diabetes patients had fewer insertions and more deleted nucleotides. The question of HLA type influencing TCRB rearrangement was one that remained unresolved here.

In regard to this clone: Its antigen is currently unknown.

Expressed TCRB transcripts were sequenced after all isolated RNA was converted to cDNA. Profiled with immunoSEQ multiplex PCR; TCRdb holds only in-frame clones, not every one. This sample has about 130,000 clones, with just over 9% found just once. V shed 0 bases and J shed 1 base, with 9 bases lying between them. This CDR3 contains 15 residues. Germline lookup yields CDR1 SSHAT and CDR2 FNYEAQ (reference sequence). The specimen sequenced was central memory CD4+ T cells from blood. The source of this sequence is a man aged 18 to 30 in good health. The chain has TRBV7-7 and TRBJ2-5; possibly TRBD1 for D (5 bases). The CDR3 nucleotides are TGTGCCAGCAGCTTAGCGCAGGGTACCCAAGAGACCCAGTACTTC. This encodes CASSLAQGTQETQYF.